This T cell receptor (beta chain) was identified in a study of blood T cell repertoires in COVID-19. The protocol was immunoSEQ multiplex PCR, while the TCRdb copy is restricted to in-frame clones and leaves out a portion. Altogether fewer than 150,000 clones are present, almost 85% being singletons, with the ten largest covering around 3.2%. Deletions cut 7 bases from V and 3 bases from J, with 12 bases between. Germline V gene data show CDR1 as SEHNR and CDR2 as FQNEAQ (reference sequence). The CDR3 covers 13 residues. The J gene is TRBJ2-5, the V gene TRBV7-9; a weak D match, TRBD2 (5 bases). Source material: peripheral blood. The origin of this receptor is a man in his forties or fifties with acute or convalescent COVID-19. CDR3 in DNA: TGTGCCAGCATTGTCCCGGGGAAAGAGACCCAGTACTTC. It specifies CASIVPGKETQYF. The full variable domain, completed using reference TRBV7-9 and TRBJ2-5, is DTGVSQNPRHKITKRGQNVTFRCDPISEHNRLYWYRQTLGQGPEFLTYFQNEAQLEKSRLLSDRFSAERPKGSFSTLEIQRTEQGDSAMYLCASIVPGKETQYFGPGTRLLVL.